This TCR beta chain emerged from a study of T cell repertoires in cytomegalovirus infection. Study overall: It was the public TCR beta signatures that indicated both CMV infection and matching HLA type.

In this sample, this clonotype turned up a few times. No antigen is known for it. Study-level results: It was HLA-C-restricted CMV-specific TCR beta clonotypes that dominated the response ex vivo. Cumulative public TCR beta family frequency identified CMV carriers with the relevant HLA.

TCRdb re-called the reads with MiXCR, one entry per CDR3 protein. The top ten hold about 4.2% of the sample, which has under 200,000 distinct CDR3 sequences, approximately 9.6% seen once. The specimen sequenced was PBMCs. The sequence came from a human donor in good health (CMV status not recorded). Some clones in this sample may be carry-over from other donors' samples.

The CDR3 coding sequence is TGTGCCAGCAGTGCTAACAGGTTTGGTAATGAAAAACTGTTTTTT. This encodes CASSANRFGNEKLFF. This chain joins TRBV25-1 and TRBJ1-4; D may be TRBD1 (5 bases). Germline lookup yields CDR1 MGHDK and CDR2 SYGVNS. V was cut by 4 bases and J by 4 bases, with 13 bases left in between. This CDR3 has 15 amino acids.